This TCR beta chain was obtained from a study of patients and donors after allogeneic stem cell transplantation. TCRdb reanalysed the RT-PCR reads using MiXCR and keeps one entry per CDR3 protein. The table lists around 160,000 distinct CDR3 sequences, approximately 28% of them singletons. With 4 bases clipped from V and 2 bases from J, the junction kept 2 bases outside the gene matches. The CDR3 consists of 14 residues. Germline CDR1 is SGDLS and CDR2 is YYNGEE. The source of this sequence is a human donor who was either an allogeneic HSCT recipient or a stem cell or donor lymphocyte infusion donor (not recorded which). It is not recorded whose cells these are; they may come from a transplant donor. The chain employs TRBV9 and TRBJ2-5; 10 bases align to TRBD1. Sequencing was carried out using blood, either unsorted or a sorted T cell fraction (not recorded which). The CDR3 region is CASSRQGAQETQYF. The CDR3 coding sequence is TGTGCCAGCAGCAGACAGGGGGCTCAAGAGACCCAGTACTTC.